This TCR beta chain came from a study of shared clonotypes between healthy human individuals (dated by TCRdb to about 2020). In terms of the full investigation: The cohort comprised a couple of women and a few men aged 18 to 49 years. For each donor, three plates each were used for CD4 naive and CD4 memory, two plates were used for CD8 naive, and one plate was used for CD8 memory. The study deeply sequenced blood TCR repertoires of about 5 healthy adults to estimate repertoire size and the extent of clonotype sharing between individuals. To increase sequencing depth and limit assay-specific biases, TCR repertoire library preparation and sequencing were carried out by different laboratories using diverse techniques. Leukapheresis yielded between about 0.8 and 8.9 billion PBMCs per donor. On the study overall, not on this receptor specifically: Larger estimated clonotype richness was generally found for naive subsets than for memory subsets. Rarefaction of sorted-subset datasets indicated incomplete sequencing despite the large sequencing depth. The small number of donors limited the genetic and exposure-history diversity represented. Pairwise subsampling led to the expectation that sequencing depth would affect the degree of clonotype sharing among donors. When several donors were compared, the shared fraction of clonotypes was 5% to 6.5% for naive CD4, 3.5% for naive CD8, 2.3% for memory CD4, and 0.35% to 0.4% for memory CD8. Sampling was restricted to blood, and TCR repertoires in tissues likely differ from the TCR repertoires found in blood. Compared with non-shared clonotypes, clonotypes shared by all four sorted-subset donors had higher generation probabilities.

Donors were healthy HIV-negative adults with no recently reported acute infections or vaccinations. All donors were Caucasian adults living in Nashville, Tennessee, USA. CD8 memory samples combined magnetically selected CD45RO+ cells with CCR7-negative CD45RA+ effector memory (TemRA) cells. Blood was collected by leukapheresis, and PBMCs were isolated by Ficoll-Histopaque density gradient centrifugation and then cryopreserved in liquid nitrogen vapor phase. Purity and quantity of every magnetically sorted T cell population were checked by analytical flow cytometry. Each sorted fraction had its genomic DNA isolated and then quantified by UV absorbance on a Nanodrop 2000c. TCR CDR3 regions were amplified from genomic DNA by multiplex PCR using the deep immunoSEQ assay. Extracted genomic DNA from each cell subset was spread evenly across all wells of several immunoSEQ 96-well plates, with each plate serving as a replicate. For sorted subsets, approximately 210 ng of genomic DNA, equivalent to 25,000 to 35,000 T cell genomes, went into each replicate PCR. Purified libraries were measured with a Qubit 3.0 fluorometer, size-checked on a Bioanalyzer 2100, and measured again with the KAPA Library Quantification kit. Each immunoSEQ 96-well plate was sequenced on its own single-read 150-cycle Illumina NextSeq 550 flow cell. As for how the authors treated the data: Because the immunoSEQ output held only junctional sequences and lacked quality scores, the filtering could not match the filtering applied to full-length reads. To assign V/J genes and CDR3, sequences were annotated using PyIR, a Python wrapper for IgBLAST v1.9, with IMGT germline references. Reads were removed for weak V/J assignments (E-value above 1e-6), missing CDR3, stop codons, out-of-frame junctions, or ambiguous translated residues. V3J clonotypes were defined as sequences sharing the same inferred V gene, J gene, and CDR3 amino acid sequence. Percentage overlap between repertoires was calculated by dividing the number of shared unique clonotypes by the size of the smaller repertoire. Three approaches were used to assess repertoire richness: RTK rarefaction, the Chao1 estimator, and Recon v2.1 estimates of unobserved clonotypes. Generation probabilities were computed with OLGA for all TCRbeta clonotypes obtained by the gDNA method from several donors. Here the immuneACCESS table is served through TCRdb, limited to in-frame sequences with V and J called. Missing clones are a known gap in these copies; in checked studies unresolved V genes cover under half, and the rest lacks a known reason. The DNA was the basis for D and trimming; V, J and clone size are from that table. In all, the sample holds 650,000 to 700,000 clones, and about 90% of those were seen once. The ten largest account for less than 40% of the sample.

This clone appeared a single time. Its specific antigen is unknown. Within one base of it there is no much larger clone, and no base qualities were kept. Its CDR3 holds 16 amino acids, cysteine through phenylalanine. Of the read, only the CDR3 DNA is kept; its 48 bases are in frame from base 1. V is trimmed back by 3 bases and J by 6 bases, and the junction contains 13 bases that no gene match accounts for. CDR1 and CDR2, looked up from the germline V gene, are SGDLS and YYNGEE. The sequence derives from a man younger than 35 in good health. Some clones in this sample may be carry-over from other donors' samples. This receptor chain uses TRBV9 and TRBJ2-3, with 7 central nucleotides matching TRBD2. The specimen sequenced was memory CD8+ T cells from PBMCs. This specimen's cell subset or site label, per the study, means: CD45RO+ cells pooled with CCR7-negative TemRA cells. The bases are TGTGCCAGCAGCGACGGGACGGGAGGAGGGTGGGATACGCAGTATTTT. Its protein product is CASSDGTGGGWDTQYF.